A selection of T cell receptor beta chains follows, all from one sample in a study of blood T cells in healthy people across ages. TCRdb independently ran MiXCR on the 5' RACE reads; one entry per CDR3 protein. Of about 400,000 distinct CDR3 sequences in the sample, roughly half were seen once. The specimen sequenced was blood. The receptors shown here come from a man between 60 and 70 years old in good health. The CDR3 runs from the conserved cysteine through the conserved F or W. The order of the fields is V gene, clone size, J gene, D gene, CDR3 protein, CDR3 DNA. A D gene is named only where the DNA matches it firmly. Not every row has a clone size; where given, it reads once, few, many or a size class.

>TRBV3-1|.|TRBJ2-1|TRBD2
CASSQGGTSGSRDEQFF
TGTGCCAGCAGCCAAGGGGGGACTAGCGGGAGTAGGGATGAGCAGTTCTTC
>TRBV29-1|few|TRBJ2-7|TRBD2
CSVRLAGVAGLSYEQYF
TGCAGCGTTCGACTAGCGGGAGTAGCTGGGCTGTCATACGAGCAGTACTTC
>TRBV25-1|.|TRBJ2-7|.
CASSGHGGYNEQYF
TGTGCCAGCAGTGGCCATGGGGGCTACAATGAGCAGTACTTC
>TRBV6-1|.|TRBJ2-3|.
CASSEARATDTQYF
TGTGCCAGCAGTGAAGCCCGGGCCACAGATACGCAGTATTTT
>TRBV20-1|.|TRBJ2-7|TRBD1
CSVDHRGSYEQYF
TGCAGTGTAGACCACAGGGGCTCCTACGAGCAGTACTTC
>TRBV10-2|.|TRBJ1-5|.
CASSEVGGQPQHF
TGCGCCAGCAGTGAGGTAGGGGGGCAGCCCCAGCATTTT
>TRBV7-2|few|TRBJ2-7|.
CASSLGPGNEQYF
TGTGCCAGCAGCTTAGGGCCCGGGAACGAGCAGTACTTC
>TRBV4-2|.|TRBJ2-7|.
CASSQVVDSDYEQYF
TGTGCCAGCAGCCAAGTTGTGGACTCCGACTACGAGCAGTACTTC
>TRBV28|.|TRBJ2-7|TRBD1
CASSLDRGNSYEQYF
TGTGCCAGCAGTTTGGACAGGGGCAACTCCTACGAGCAGTACTTC
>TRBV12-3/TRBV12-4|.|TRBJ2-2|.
CASSSDGRFTGELFF
TGTGCCAGCAGCTCCGACGGCCGCTTCACCGGGGAGCTGTTTTTT
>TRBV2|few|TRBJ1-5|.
CASSSSGGSNQPQHF
TGTGCCAGCAGCTCCTCGGGGGGAAGCAATCAGCCCCAGCATTTT
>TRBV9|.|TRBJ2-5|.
CASSWGGQSSETQYF
TGTGCCAGCAGCTGGGGGGGACAGAGCTCGGAGACCCAGTACTTC
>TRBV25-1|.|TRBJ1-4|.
CAPAFHWDGRNEKLFF
TGTGCCCCAGCATTCCATTGGGACGGACGTAATGAAAAACTGTTTTTT
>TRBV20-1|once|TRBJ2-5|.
CSAKPSTYQETQYF
TGCAGTGCTAAACCTTCGACATACCAAGAGACCCAGTACTTC
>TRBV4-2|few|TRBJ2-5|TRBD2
CASSPGLAGLGETQYF
TGTGCCAGCAGCCCAGGACTAGCGGGACTGGGGGAGACCCAGTACTTC
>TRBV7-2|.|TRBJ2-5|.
CASSLSGAGETQYF
TGTGCCAGCAGCTTAAGTGGGGCGGGGGAGACCCAGTACTTC
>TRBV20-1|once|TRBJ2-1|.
CSAREDGSYNEQFF
TGCAGTGCTAGAGAGGATGGCTCCTACAATGAGCAGTTCTTC
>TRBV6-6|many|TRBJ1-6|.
CASSYPVAGGSPLHF
TGTGCCAGCAGTTACCCCGTGGCGGGGGGTTCACCCCTCCACTTT
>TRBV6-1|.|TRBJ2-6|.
CASGAGTTISGANVLTF
TGTGCCAGCGGAGCAGGGACCACTATCTCTGGGGCCAACGTCCTGACTTTC
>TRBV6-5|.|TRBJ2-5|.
CASQTPGRETQYF
TGTGCCAGCCAAACCCCAGGGAGGGAGACCCAGTACTTC
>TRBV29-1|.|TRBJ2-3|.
CSVTLTDTQYF
TGCAGCGTTACGCTCACAGATACGCAGTATTTT
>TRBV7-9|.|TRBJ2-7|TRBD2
CASSSRGVSSYNEQYF
TGTGCCAGCAGCTCCCGGGGGGTGAGCTCCTACAATGAGCAGTACTTC
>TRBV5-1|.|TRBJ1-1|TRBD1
CASSPDRSRTEAFF
TGCGCCAGCAGCCCGGACAGGAGTAGGACTGAAGCTTTCTTT
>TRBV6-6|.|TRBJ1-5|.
CASHFEPNQPQHF
TGTGCCAGCCATTTCGAACCCAATCAGCCCCAGCATTTT
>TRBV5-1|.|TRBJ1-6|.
CASSLNQGGSPLHF
TGCGCCAGCAGCTTGAACCAGGGCGGTTCACCCCTCCACTTT
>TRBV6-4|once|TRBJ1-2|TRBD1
CAIKASGGDGYTF
TGTGCCATCAAAGCCTCAGGGGGCGATGGCTACACCTTC
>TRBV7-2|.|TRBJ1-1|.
CASSFGAGGRMNTEAFF
TGTGCCAGCAGCTTTGGGGCGGGGGGCCGCATGAACACTGAAGCTTTCTTT
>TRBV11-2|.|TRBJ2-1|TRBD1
CASSMDRGLNEQFF
TGTGCCAGCAGCATGGACAGGGGGCTGAATGAGCAGTTCTTC
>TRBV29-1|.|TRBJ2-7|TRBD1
CSVEFLDRGIDEQYF
TGCAGCGTTGAATTTCTGGACAGGGGTATCGACGAGCAGTACTTC
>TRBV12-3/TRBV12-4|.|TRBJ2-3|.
CASTLDLGSDTQYF
TGTGCCAGCACCTTAGACCTGGGATCAGATACGCAGTATTTT
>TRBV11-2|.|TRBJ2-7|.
CASSLGVGRGGPYEQYF
TGTGCCAGCAGCTTAGGAGTTGGCAGGGGAGGCCCCTACGAGCAGTACTTC